Below, 29 T cell receptor beta chains from the same sample are listed, as sequenced in a study of vaccination and CD4 T cells after COVID-19. The antigens of these receptors remain unknown. Sequenced with the Oncomine TCR Beta short-read assay was DNA taken from cultured CD4+ T cells. Using its own MiXCR run on the PCR reads, TCRdb lists one record per CDR3 protein. Of about 23,000 distinct CDR3 sequences listed, around 43% were seen once; the top ten hold about 19%. Treatment meaning: approximately 9-day PBMC culture with coronavirus spike peptide pools or control peptides (ViraFEST assay). The sequencing used CD4+ T cells from blood, cultured in vitro, collected before SARS-CoV-2 vaccination. The source of these receptors is a human donor who received a COVID-19 vaccine.

This clonotype was seen a few times. The V and J genes are TRBV7-2 and TRBJ1-1; 8 bases map to TRBD1. CDR3 length: 13 residues. V shed 5 bases and J 6 bases; nucleotides not matched to a gene: 5. The V gene's germline CDR1 is SGHTA and CDR2 FQGNSA. For the CDR3, the DNA is TGTGCCAGCAGCCCTCAGGGGGCCCCTGAAGCTTTCTTT. It yields the protein CASSPQGAPEAFF.

The rearrangement uses TRBV5-1 and TRBJ1-6, with TRBD1 identical over 11 bases. Germline values: CDR1 SGHRS, CDR2 YFSETQ. The CDR3 sequence is 16 residues long. J was trimmed by 10 bases and V by 4 bases; bases with no gene match: 10. The CDR3 DNA is TGCGCCAGCAGCGAGGTACCGGGACAGGGGGGATCACCCCTCCACTTT. Its protein product is CASSEVPGQGGSPLHF.

This clonotype was counted between two and nine times. V gene TRBV6-4 combines with J gene TRBJ1-1, with D maybe TRBD1 (6 bases). The V end was cut by 6 bases, the J end by 3 bases, with 11 bases between. The CDR3 is 13 residues long. Germline CDR1 is MRHNA and CDR2 is SNTAGT. This chain's CDR3 is CASRLAGDTEAFF. The CDR3 nucleotides are TGTGCCAGCAGATTAGCAGGGGACACTGAAGCTTTCTTT.

The V and J genes are TRBV6-1 and TRBJ1-6; perhaps TRBD1 as D (5 bases). The CDR3 is made up of 14 amino acids. Germline CDR1 is MNHNS and CDR2 is SASEGT. V lost 8 bases and J lost 6, with 14 bases in between. The CDR3 loop is CASGGWGINSPLHF. The CDR3 DNA reads as TGTGCCAGCGGGGGTTGGGGGATTAATTCACCCCTCCACTTT.

The rearrangement joins TRBV10-2 to TRBJ2-3; possible D gene TRBD1, 6 bases. This CDR3 contains 15 residues. Germline V gene lookup returns CDR1 WSHSY and CDR2 SAAADI. V lost 7 bases and J lost 4, with 18 bases in between. In nucleotides, the CDR3 is TGCGCCAGCACAACTACCCAGGGGTGGTCAGATACGCAGTATTTT. Protein sequence: CASTTTQGWSDTQYF.

On this clonotype itself: The DNA is omitted, as the CDR3 cannot be located on it reliably, and the CDR3 follows TCRdb's listing. V usage is TRBV6-5 and J usage is TRBJ2-2; the table calls TRBD2, which could not be checked here. The CDR3 has 24 amino acids, counting both end residues. CDR1 is MNHEY and CDR2 is SVGAGI in the germline V gene. CDR3 protein: CASSYSEQRGDEQYFGPGTGELFF.

The gene calls are TRBV7-2 and TRBJ1-3; D may be TRBD1 (6 bases). Trimming pared 4 bases from V and 3 bases from J, leaving 10 bases between. The length of the CDR3 is 14 residues. Germline-derived CDR1 and CDR2 are SGHTA and FQGNSA. The CDR3 DNA sequence: TGTGCCAGCAGCTCTGGGACAATTGGAAACACCATATATTTT. Protein: CASSSGTIGNTIYF.

The count of this clonotype is one. The chain joins TRBV5-1 to TRBJ1-3, with a weak D call TRBD1 (6 bases). The CDR3 consists of 15 residues. Germline-derived CDR1 and CDR2 are SGHRS and YFSETQ. V dropped 2 bases and J dropped 2 bases, with 11 bases sitting between them. CDR3 sequence (DNA): TGCGCCAGCAGCTTACAGGGTTTAACTGGAAACACCATATATTTT. Translating gives CASSLQGLTGNTIYF.

With respect to this clonotype: One end of the junction does not line up with germline, which may come from a read error. The J gene is TRBJ2-1, the V gene TRBV20-1; 7 nucleotides align to TRBD2. The CDR3 covers 18 residues. CDR1 is DFQATT, CDR2 SNEGSKA, per germline (reference sequence). CDR3 DNA: TGCAGTGTTAGAGATGCTGTTGGCGGGGGTGTCTCCTACAATGAGCAGTTCTTC. This codes for CSVRDAVGGGVSYNEQFF.

As for this clonotype: A read error may produce the germline difference seen at one junction end. V usage is TRBV27 and J usage is TRBJ1-5; maybe TRBD1 (5 bases). The CDR3 spans 15 residues. In germline, CDR1 is MNHEY, CDR2 SMNVEV (reference sequence). Here the CDR3 DNA reads TGTGTCAGCAGCTCAGCAGGGATTAGCAATCAGCCCCAGCATTTT. Translation gives CVSSSAGISNQPQHF.

This clonotype was observed a few times. This chain uses TRBV7-6 with TRBJ1-1; D is unresolved. The V gene's germline CDR1 is SGHVS and CDR2 FNYEAQ. V dropped 2 bases and J dropped 8 bases, with 12 bases sitting between them. The CDR3 sequence is 13 residues long. The DNA of the CDR3 is TGTGCCAGCAGCTTATTTGAGAGCCACGAAGCTTTCTTT. Translation: CASSLFESHEAFF.

The genes are TRBV21-1 and TRBJ2-5; the table assigns TRBD1, which was not confirmed against the DNA. TRBV21-1 is shown as a pseudogene. This CDR3 contains 19 residues. CDR3: CASSHRGPGRGVRQETQYF. The CDR3 region has the DNA TGTGCCAGCAGCCACAGGGGGCCTGGGCGGGGGGTGCGGCAAGAGACCCAGTACTTC.

The chain is built from TRBV20-1 and TRBJ1-6; D ambiguous. CDR3 length equals 12 residues. Between the trimmed V and J ends, which lost 8 bases and 4 bases, there was a span of 9 bases. The germline gives CDR1 DFQATT, CDR2 SNEGSKA (reference sequence). The CDR3 spells CSREVYNSPLHF. The CDR3 nucleotides are TGCAGTAGGGAGGTTTATAATTCACCCCTCCACTTT.

This clonotype has just one count. V gene TRBV7-9 combines with J gene TRBJ1-1; D gene ambiguous. The V gene's germline CDR1 is SEHNR and CDR2 FQNEAQ (reference sequence). This CDR3 is built from 14 residues. The V end lost 0 bases, the J end lost 1 base, and 6 bases lay between the germline ends. CDR3 nucleotides: TGTGCCAGCAGCTTAGCGCCCCAGAACACTGAAGCTTTCTTT. It encodes CASSLAPQNTEAFF.

This clonotype has just a few counts. This rearrangement joins TRBV20-1 to TRBJ2-2; weak D call: TRBD1 (6 bases). Germline-derived CDR1 and CDR2 are DFQATT and SNEGSKA (reference sequence). CDR3 length: 13 amino acids. Deletions cut 5 bases from V and 4 bases from J, with 11 bases between. In DNA form, the CDR3 reads TGCAGTGCTCCCAGGACAGTCACCGGGGAGCTGTTTTTT. It yields the protein CSAPRTVTGELFF.

The rearrangement joins TRBV24-1 to TRBJ2-3, with 9 bases that match TRBD1. V was clipped by 3 bases and J by 3 bases; unmatched bases: 6. The CDR3 consists of 16 residues. CDR1 is KGHDR and CDR2 is SFDVKD in the germline V gene. For the CDR3, the DNA is TGTGCCACCAGTGATCCGGGGACAGGGCGAACAGATACGCAGTATTTT. Its protein is CATSDPGTGRTDTQYF.

This clonotype was picked up a small number of times. This sequence joins TRBV30 and TRBJ1-6, with D perhaps TRBD1 (6 bases). V was pared by 0 bases and J by 5 bases, with 8 bases between. The CDR3 has 14 residues. The V gene's germline CDR1 is GTSNPN and CDR2 SVGIG (reference sequence). This CDR3 is CAWSVGQHNSPLHF. The CDR3 DNA sequence: TGTGCCTGGAGTGTTGGACAGCATAATTCACCCCTCCACTTT. Combining the CDR3 with reference TRBV30 and TRBJ1-6 gives the whole variable domain SQTIHQWPATLVQPVGSPLSLECTVEGTSNPNLYWYRQAAGRGLQLLFYSVGIGQISSEVPQNLSASRPQDRQFILSSKKLLLSDSGFYLCAWSVGQHNSPLHFGNGTRLTVT.

The chain recombines TRBV20-1 with TRBJ2-5; D may be TRBD1 (6 bases). Trimming removed 5 bases from V and 0 bases from J, with 13 bases in between. From germline, CDR1 is DFQATT and CDR2 SNEGSKA (reference sequence). This CDR3 spans 14 amino acids. The CDR3, as DNA: TGCAGTGCTGGCGCTACAGGGTACCAAGAGACCCAGTACTTC. It encodes CSAGATGYQETQYF.

V is TRBV25-1 and J is TRBJ2-7; tentatively, D is TRBD2 (6 bases). The CDR3 has 13 amino acids. Trimming removed 4 bases from V and 0 bases from J, with 7 bases in between. The germline V gene encodes CDR1 MGHDK and CDR2 SYGVNS. CDR3 region: CASSAGVSYEQYF. For the CDR3, the DNA is TGTGCCAGCAGTGCGGGGGTCTCCTACGAGCAGTACTTC.

This clonotype was observed a handful of times. The chain carries TRBV27 and TRBJ1-2; 7 bases align to TRBD1. CDR3 length equals 16 residues. After removal of 1 base from V and 7 bases from J, the junction contained 12 bases not matched to a gene. Germline CDR1 reads MNHEY; CDR2 reads SMNVEV (reference sequence). The CDR3 loop is CASSLLLGTVFSGYTF. The CDR3 coding sequence is TGTGCCAGCAGTTTATTACTAGGGACAGTTTTTTCTGGCTACACCTTC.

This chain joins TRBV6-1 and TRBJ1-5; TRBD1 agrees at 8 bases. The trim removed 4 bases at V and 5 bases at J, leaving 4 bases unmatched. CDR1 is MNHNS, CDR2 SASEGT, per germline. This CDR3 contains 14 residues. The CDR3 DNA reads as TGTGCCAGCAGTGTGACAGGGGTCGATCAGCCCCAGCATTTT. It codes for CASSVTGVDQPQHF.

The V and J genes are TRBV19 and TRBJ1-4; D is uncertain. The germline V gene encodes CDR1 LNHDA and CDR2 SQIVND (reference sequence). The CDR3 has 14 residues. The V and J ends lost 3 bases and 4 bases respectively, with 9 bases between them. The CDR3 spells CASSMSRRNEKLFF. The CDR3 coding sequence is TGTGCCAGTAGTATGAGCAGGCGTAATGAAAAACTGTTTTTT. Based on the CDR3 plus reference TRBV19 and TRBJ1-4, the full variable domain is DGGITQSPKYLFRKEGQNVTLSCEQNLNHDAMYWYRQDPGQGLRLIYYSQIVNDFQKGDIAEGYSVSREKKESFPLTVTSAQKNPTAFYLCASSMSRRNEKLFFGSGTQLSVL.

This chain links TRBV7-2 with TRBJ2-1, with 7 bases lining up with TRBD2. Trimming removed 5 bases from V and 2 bases from J; junction bases left unmatched: 9. Germline CDR1 and CDR2: SGHTA and FQGNSA. CDR3 length: 16 amino acids. The CDR3 reads CASSPSTGGTYNEQFF. The CDR3 coding sequence is TGTGCCAGCAGCCCTTCGACGGGGGGTACCTACAATGAGCAGTTCTTC.

This clonotype is deemed medium-sized (0.01 to 0.1%). The rearrangement joins TRBV30 to TRBJ1-5; tentatively, D is TRBD1 (6 bases). The germline V gene has CDR1 GTSNPN and CDR2 SVGIG (reference sequence). V was pared by 6 bases and J by 1 base, with 19 bases between. The CDR3 contains 16 residues. As DNA, the CDR3 is TGTGCCTGCGGGGGCAGGTGGTCGTGGAGCAATCAGCCCCAGCATTTT. It is translated as CACGGRWSWSNQPQHF.

V and J are TRBV6-2 or TRBV6-3 and TRBJ2-3, with TRBD2 matching over 14 bases. After removal of 7 bases from V and 9 bases from J, the junction contained 9 bases not matched to a gene. CDR1 and CDR2 (germline): MNHEY, SVGEGT. The CDR3 is 15 amino acids. Here the CDR3 reads CASNYGLAGGLTQYF. The CDR3 DNA follows: TGTGCCAGCAACTACGGACTAGCGGGGGGTTTGACGCAGTATTTT.

This clonotype came up a few times. The V call is TRBV7-3, the J call TRBJ2-5; possible D gene TRBD1, 5 bases. V was cut by 3 bases and J by 4 bases, with 12 bases left in between. This CDR3 contains 14 residues. Per germline, CDR1 SGHTA and CDR2 FQGTGA. The CDR3 is CASSLGLGAETQYF. The CDR3 DNA is TGTGCCAGCAGCTTGGGTTTAGGGGCAGAGACCCAGTACTTC.

This clonotype was seen a few times. V gene TRBV20-1 combines with J gene TRBJ1-1, with D perhaps TRBD1 (5 bases). This CDR3 comprises 18 residues. CDR1 and CDR2 (germline): DFQATT, SNEGSKA (reference sequence). V lost 3 bases to trimming and J lost 6 bases, with 29 bases between them. As DNA, the CDR3 is TGCAGTGCTAGTCGTGGGAAAGGGAGGGGCGGACGAGGGGCTGAAGCTTTCTTT. It yields the protein CSASRGKGRGGRGAEAFF.

This clonotype was recorded a few times. This chain connects TRBV20-1 to TRBJ1-5; 8 bases are shared with TRBD1. Losses at the gene ends were 0 bases for V and 7 bases for J; bases not matched to a gene: 5. The CDR3 runs 14 residues. Germline CDR1 DFQATT, CDR2 SNEGSKA (reference sequence). Here the CDR3 reads CSARDRTGRQPQHF. The CDR3 bases are TGCAGTGCTAGAGATCGGACAGGGCGGCAGCCCCAGCATTTT.

This clonotype was counted a few times. Written as DNA, the CDR3 is TGTGCCAGCAGTGAAGGAGGTACGACGCAAGATACGCAGTATTTT. Its protein is CASSEGGTTQDTQYF. The rearrangement uses TRBV6-1 and TRBJ2-3; D uncertain. Trimming removed 1 base from V and 5 bases from J, with 13 bases in between. There are 15 residues in the CDR3. CDR1 and CDR2 (germline): MNHNS, SASEGT.